This T cell receptor beta chain was sequenced in a study of neurological immune-mediated disorders. The cDNA came from 5'RACE, which used 10-nucleotide random UMIs. From 15-18 subjects, over 180 million TCR-beta sequences were obtained in each sequencing run. MiXCR, run by TCRdb on the 5' RACE reads, gives a single entry per CDR3 protein. Found here are approximately 100,000 distinct CDR3 sequences, 3% to 4% of them singletons; the top ten hold roughly 6%. V was clipped by 6 bases and J by 6 bases; unmatched bases: 9. Per germline, CDR1 SGHTA and CDR2 FQGNSA. The CDR3 sequence is 14 residues long. The unsorted libraries were produced from 2 million PBMCs held at -80 C. Study findings and constraints: Private repertoires in all groups were suggested by the absence of shared CDR3 amino acid sequences among expanded clones across subjects.

This clonotype was counted at least ten times. Its target is not known. What was sequenced was PBMCs. The clonotype was recovered from a woman under 30 with multiple sclerosis. The chain combines TRBV7-2 with TRBJ2-7, with 9 bases that match TRBD1. Here the CDR3 DNA reads TGTGCCAGCAGACGACGGACAGGGGATGGCGAGCAGTACTTC. It codes for CASRRRTGDGEQYF.